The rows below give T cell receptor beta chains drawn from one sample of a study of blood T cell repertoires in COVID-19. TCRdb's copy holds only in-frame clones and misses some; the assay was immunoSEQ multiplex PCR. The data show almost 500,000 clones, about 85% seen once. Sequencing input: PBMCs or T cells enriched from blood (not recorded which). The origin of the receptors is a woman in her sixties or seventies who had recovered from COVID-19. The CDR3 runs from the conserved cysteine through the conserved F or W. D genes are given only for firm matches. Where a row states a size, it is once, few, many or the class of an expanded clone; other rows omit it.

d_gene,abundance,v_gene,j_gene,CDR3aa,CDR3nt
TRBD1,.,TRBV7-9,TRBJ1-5,CASSSSTGGGQPQHF,TGTGCCAGCAGCTCTTCGACAGGGGGGGGTCAGCCCCAGCATTTT
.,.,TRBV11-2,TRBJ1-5,CASSLDPFQPQHF,TGTGCCAGCAGCTTAGATCCTTTTCAGCCCCAGCATTTT
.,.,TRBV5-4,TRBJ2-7,CASSPRGTYEQYF,TGTGCCAGCAGCCCCCGGGGGACCTACGAGCAGTACTTC
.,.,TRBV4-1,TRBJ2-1,CASSQVGVSYNEQFF,TGCGCCAGCAGCCAAGTAGGGGTTTCCTACAATGAGCAGTTCTTC
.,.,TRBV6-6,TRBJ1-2,CASSYRDFYGYTF,TGTGCCAGCAGTTATCGGGACTTTTATGGCTACACCTTC
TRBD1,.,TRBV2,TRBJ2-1,CASSEGTGGIHNEQFF,TGTGCCAGCAGTGAAGGGACAGGGGGGATCCACAATGAGCAGTTCTTC
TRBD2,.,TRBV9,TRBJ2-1,CASSVSGGAFGEQFF,TGTGCCAGCAGCGTGAGCGGGGGGGCCTTTGGTGAGCAGTTCTTC
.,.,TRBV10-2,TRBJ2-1,CASSDYSKDYNEQFF,TGCGCCAGCAGTGACTACAGTAAGGACTACAATGAGCAGTTCTTC
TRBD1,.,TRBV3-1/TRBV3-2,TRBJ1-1,CASSPLDRLAEAFF,TGTGCCAGCAGCCCTCTGGACAGGCTTGCTGAAGCTTTCTTT
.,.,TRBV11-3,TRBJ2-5,CASSFRDETQYF,TGTGCCAGCAGCTTCAGGGATGAGACCCAGTACTTC
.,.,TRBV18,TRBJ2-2,CASSARVEVSGELFF,TGTGCCAGCTCAGCCAGGGTAGAAGTCTCGGGGGAGCTGTTTTTT
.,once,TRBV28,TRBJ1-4,CASSGEKLFF,TGTGCCAGCAGTGGCGAAAAACTGTTTTTT
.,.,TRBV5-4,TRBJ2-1,CASSLGTEQFF,TGTGCCAGCAGCTTGGGGACAGAGCAGTTCTTC
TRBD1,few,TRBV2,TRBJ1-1,CASRDRGFNTEAFF,TGTGCCAGCAGAGACAGGGGTTTTAACACTGAAGCTTTCTTT
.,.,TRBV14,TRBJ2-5,CASGVRGVETQYF,TGTGCCAGCGGCGTCAGGGGAGTAGAGACCCAGTACTTC
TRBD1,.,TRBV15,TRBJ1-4,CATSEAPGTGEEKLFF,TGTGCCACCAGCGAGGCTCCCGGGACAGGGGAGGAAAAACTGTTTTTT
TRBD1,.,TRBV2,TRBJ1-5,CASSGTGMFFNQPQHF,TGTGCCAGCAGTGGGACAGGGATGTTTTTTAATCAGCCCCAGCATTTT
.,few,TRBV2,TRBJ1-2,CASSPGGGGSYGYTF,TGTGCCAGCAGTCCCGGGGGTGGGGGATCTTATGGCTACACCTTC
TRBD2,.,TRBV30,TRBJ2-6,CAWSSLGGPGANVLTF,TGTGCCTGGAGTTCATTGGGAGGGCCTGGGGCCAACGTCCTGACTTTC
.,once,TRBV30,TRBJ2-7,CAWTQGGQRHEQYF,TGTGCCTGGACTCAAGGGGGACAAAGGCACGAGCAGTACTTC
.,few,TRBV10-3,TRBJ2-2,CAISAITNTGELFF,TGTGCCATCAGTGCGATAACTAACACCGGGGAGCTGTTTTTT
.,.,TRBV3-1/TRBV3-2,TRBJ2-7,CASSNRPRTYEQYF,TGTGCCAGCAGCAATCGACCGAGGACCTACGAGCAGTACTTC
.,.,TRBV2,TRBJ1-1,CASQIQGVVTEAFF,TGTGCCAGCCAGATACAGGGAGTTGTAACTGAAGCTTTCTTT
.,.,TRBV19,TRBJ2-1,CASSPDRHNEQFF,TGTGCCAGTAGTCCCGACAGACACAATGAGCAGTTCTTC
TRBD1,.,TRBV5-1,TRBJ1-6,CASSLVGQGYSYNSPLHF,TGCGCCAGCAGCTTGGTGGGACAGGGGTACTCCTATAATTCACCCCTCCACTTT
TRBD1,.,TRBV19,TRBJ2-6,CASQGAGGANVLTF,TGTGCCAGCCAGGGGGCAGGTGGGGCCAACGTCCTGACTTTC
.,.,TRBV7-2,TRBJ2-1,CASSPDTYSYNEQFF,TGTGCCAGCAGCCCAGACACATACTCCTACAATGAGCAGTTCTTC
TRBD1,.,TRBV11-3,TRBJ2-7,CASSSWTGKRIYEQYF,TGTGCCAGCAGCAGTTGGACAGGCAAGCGCATCTACGAGCAGTACTTC
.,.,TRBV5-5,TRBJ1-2,CASSAQGDYGYTF,TGTGCCAGCAGTGCACAGGGAGACTATGGCTACACCTTC
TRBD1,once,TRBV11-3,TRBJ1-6,CATKTGNSPLHF,TGTGCCACAAAGACAGGGAATTCACCCCTCCACTTT
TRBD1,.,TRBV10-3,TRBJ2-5,CAISESQGDQETQYF,TGTGCCATCAGTGAATCACAGGGGGACCAAGAGACCCAGTACTTC
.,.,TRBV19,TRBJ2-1,CASSRSGGRDEQFF,TGTGCCAGTAGTAGGTCGGGGGGCCGGGATGAGCAGTTCTTC
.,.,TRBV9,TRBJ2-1,CASSASGSYNEQFF,TGTGCCAGCAGCGCGAGCGGTTCCTACAATGAGCAGTTCTTC
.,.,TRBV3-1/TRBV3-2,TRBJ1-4,CASSQDRGGGEKLFF,TGTGCCAGCAGCCAAGATCGGGGAGGAGGTGAAAAACTGTTTTTT
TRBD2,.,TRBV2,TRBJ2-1,CASSGLAGVNYEQFF,TGTGCCAGCAGTGGACTAGCGGGGGTAAACTATGAGCAGTTCTTC
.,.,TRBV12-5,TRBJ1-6,CASGLLPSGVLRNSPLHF,TGTGCTAGTGGTTTGCTCCCCTCAGGGGTTCTCCGTAATTCACCCCTCCACTTT
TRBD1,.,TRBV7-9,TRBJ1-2,CASSPSPTGPNYGYTF,TGTGCCAGCAGCCCCTCGCCGACAGGGCCCAACTATGGCTACACCTTC
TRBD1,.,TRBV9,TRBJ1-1,CASSEKGTGGRTFF,TGTGCCAGCAGCGAAAAAGGGACAGGGGGCCGAACTTTCTTT
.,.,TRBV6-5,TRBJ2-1,CASSLHLSDEQFF,TGTGCCAGCAGCCTCCACCTTTCGGATGAGCAGTTCTTC
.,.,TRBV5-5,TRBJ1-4,CASSLAAVLGSGEKLFF,TGTGCCAGCAGCTTGGCCGCTGTATTGGGAAGCGGAGAAAAACTGTTTTTT
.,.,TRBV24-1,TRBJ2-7,CATSDSDSYEQYF,TGTGCCACCAGTGATTCGGACAGCTACGAGCAGTACTTC
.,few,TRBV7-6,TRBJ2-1,CASSSGGNPYNEQFF,TGTGCCAGCAGCTCCGGGGGAAACCCCTACAATGAGCAGTTCTTC
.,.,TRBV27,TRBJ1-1,CASSSARETGEAFF,TGTGCCAGCAGTTCGGCTCGTGAAACAGGTGAAGCTTTCTTT
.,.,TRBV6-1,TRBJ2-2,CASSERSFNTGELFF,TGTGCCAGCAGTGAGAGAAGCTTTAACACCGGGGAGCTGTTTTTT
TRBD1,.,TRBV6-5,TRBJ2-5,CASGRQGSLETQYF,TGTGCCAGCGGCAGACAGGGAAGTTTGGAGACCCAGTACTTC
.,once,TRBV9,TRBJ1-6,CASSDGGGFYNSPLHF,TGTGCCAGCAGCGACGGGGGAGGGTTCTATAATTCACCCCTCCACTTT